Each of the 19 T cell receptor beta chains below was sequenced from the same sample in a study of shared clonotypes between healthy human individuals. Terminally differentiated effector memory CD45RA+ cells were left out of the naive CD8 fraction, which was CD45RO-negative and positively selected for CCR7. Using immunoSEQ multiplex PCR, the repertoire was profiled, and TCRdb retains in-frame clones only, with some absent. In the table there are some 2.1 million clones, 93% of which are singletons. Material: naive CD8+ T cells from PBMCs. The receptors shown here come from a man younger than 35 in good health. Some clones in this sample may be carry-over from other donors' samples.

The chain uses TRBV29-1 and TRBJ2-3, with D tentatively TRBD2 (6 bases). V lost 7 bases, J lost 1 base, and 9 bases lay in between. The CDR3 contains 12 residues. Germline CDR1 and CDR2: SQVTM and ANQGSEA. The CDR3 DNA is TGCAGCGCCTGGAGGGGCACAGATACGCAGTATTTT. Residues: CSAWRGTDTQYF.

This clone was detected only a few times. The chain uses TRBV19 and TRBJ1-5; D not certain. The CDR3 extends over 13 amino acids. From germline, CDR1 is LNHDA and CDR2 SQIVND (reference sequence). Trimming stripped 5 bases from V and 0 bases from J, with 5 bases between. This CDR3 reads CASSFNSNQPQHF. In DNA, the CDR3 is TGTGCCAGTAGTTTCAATAGCAATCAGCCCCAGCATTTT. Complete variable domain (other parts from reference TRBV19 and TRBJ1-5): DGGITQSPKYLFRKEGQNVTLSCEQNLNHDAMYWYRQDPGQGLRLIYYSQIVNDFQKGDIAEGYSVSREKKESFPLTVTSAQKNPTAFYLCASSFNSNQPQHFGDGTRLSIL.

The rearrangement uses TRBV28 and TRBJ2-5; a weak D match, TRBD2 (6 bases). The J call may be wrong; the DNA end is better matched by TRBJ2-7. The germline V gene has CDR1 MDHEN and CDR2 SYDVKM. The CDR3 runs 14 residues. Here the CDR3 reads CASSGRDSTYEQYF. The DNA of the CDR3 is TGTGCCAGCAGTGGCCGGGACTCGACCTACGAGCAGTACTTC.

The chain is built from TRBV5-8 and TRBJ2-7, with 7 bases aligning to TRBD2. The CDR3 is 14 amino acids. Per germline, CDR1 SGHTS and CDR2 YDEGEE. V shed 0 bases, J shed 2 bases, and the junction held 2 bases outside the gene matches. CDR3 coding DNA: TGTGCCAGCAGCTTGGCGCGGGAGACCTACGAGCAGTACTTC. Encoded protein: CASSLARETYEQYF.

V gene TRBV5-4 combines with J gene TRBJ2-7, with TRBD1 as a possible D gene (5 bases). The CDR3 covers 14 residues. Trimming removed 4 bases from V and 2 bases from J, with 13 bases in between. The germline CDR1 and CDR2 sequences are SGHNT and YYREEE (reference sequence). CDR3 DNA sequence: TGTGCCAGCAGCCTTGGGGCAGGAGCCTACGAGCAGTACTTC. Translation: CASSLGAGAYEQYF.

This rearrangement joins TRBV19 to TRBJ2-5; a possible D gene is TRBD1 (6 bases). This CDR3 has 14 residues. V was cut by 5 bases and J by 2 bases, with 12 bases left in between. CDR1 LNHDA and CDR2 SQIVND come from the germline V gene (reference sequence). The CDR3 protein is CASSEPGQQETQYF. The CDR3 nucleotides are TGTGCCAGTAGTGAACCAGGACAGCAAGAGACCCAGTACTTC.

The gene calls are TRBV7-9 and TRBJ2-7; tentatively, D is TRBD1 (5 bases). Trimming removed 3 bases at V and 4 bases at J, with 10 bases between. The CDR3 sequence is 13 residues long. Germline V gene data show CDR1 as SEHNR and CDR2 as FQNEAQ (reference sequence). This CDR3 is CASSLKDTYEQYF. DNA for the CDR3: TGTGCCAGCAGCTTGAAGGACACATACGAGCAGTACTTC. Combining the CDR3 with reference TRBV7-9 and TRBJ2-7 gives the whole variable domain DTGVSQNPRHKITKRGQNVTFRCDPISEHNRLYWYRQTLGQGPEFLTYFQNEAQLEKSRLLSDRFSAERPKGSFSTLEIQRTEQGDSAMYLCASSLKDTYEQYFGPGTRLTVT.

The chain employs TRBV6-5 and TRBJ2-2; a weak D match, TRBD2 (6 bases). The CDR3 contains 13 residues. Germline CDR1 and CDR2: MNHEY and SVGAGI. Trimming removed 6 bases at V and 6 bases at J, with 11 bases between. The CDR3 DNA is TGTGCCAGCAGCAACCGGGGGTCCGGGGAGCTGTTTTTT. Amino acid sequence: CASSNRGSGELFF.

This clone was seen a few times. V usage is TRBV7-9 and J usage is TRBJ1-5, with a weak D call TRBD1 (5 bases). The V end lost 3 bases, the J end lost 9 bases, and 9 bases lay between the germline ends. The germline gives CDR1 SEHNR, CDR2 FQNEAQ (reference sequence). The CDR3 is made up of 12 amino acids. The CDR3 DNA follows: TGTGCCAGCAGCTTTTCGGGACGGCCCCAGCATTTT. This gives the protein CASSFSGRPQHF. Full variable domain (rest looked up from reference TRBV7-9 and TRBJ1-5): DTGVSQNPRHKITKRGQNVTFRCDPISEHNRLYWYRQTLGQGPEFLTYFQNEAQLEKSRLLSDRFSAERPKGSFSTLEIQRTEQGDSAMYLCASSFSGRPQHFGDGTRLSIL.

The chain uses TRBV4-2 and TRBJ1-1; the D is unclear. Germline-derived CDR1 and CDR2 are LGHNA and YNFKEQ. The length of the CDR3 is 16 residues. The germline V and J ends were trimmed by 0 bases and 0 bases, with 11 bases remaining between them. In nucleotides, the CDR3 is TGTGCCAGCAGCCAAGAGTATCGGAACTTGAACACTGAAGCTTTCTTT. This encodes CASSQEYRNLNTEAFF.

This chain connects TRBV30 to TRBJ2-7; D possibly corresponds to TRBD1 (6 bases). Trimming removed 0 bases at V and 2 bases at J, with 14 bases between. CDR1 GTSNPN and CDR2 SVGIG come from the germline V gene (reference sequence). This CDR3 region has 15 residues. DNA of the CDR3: TGTGCCTGGAGTGTAAGGGGGACGGCAACCTACGAGCAGTACTTC. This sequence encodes CAWSVRGTATYEQYF.

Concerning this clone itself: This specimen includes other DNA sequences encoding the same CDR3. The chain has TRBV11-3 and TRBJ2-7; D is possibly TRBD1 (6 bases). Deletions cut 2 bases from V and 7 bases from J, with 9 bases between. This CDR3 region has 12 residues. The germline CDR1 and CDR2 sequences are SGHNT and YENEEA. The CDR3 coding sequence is TGTGCCAGCAGCTTAAGGGGGAGAGAGCAGTACTTC. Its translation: CASSLRGREQYF.

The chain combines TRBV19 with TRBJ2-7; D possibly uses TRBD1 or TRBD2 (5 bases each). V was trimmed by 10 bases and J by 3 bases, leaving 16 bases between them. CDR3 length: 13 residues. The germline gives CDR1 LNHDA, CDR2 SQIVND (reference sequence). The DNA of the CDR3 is TGTGCCACCGAAGGGACCGAACGCTACGAGCAGTACTTC. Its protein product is CATEGTERYEQYF.

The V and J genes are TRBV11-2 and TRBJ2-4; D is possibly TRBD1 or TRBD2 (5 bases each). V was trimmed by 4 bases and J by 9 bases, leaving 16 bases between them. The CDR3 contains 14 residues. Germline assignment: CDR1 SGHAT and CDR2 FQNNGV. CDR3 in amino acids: CASSSRDDKGIQYF. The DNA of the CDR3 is TGTGCCAGCAGCTCCCGGGACGACAAAGGCATTCAGTACTTC.

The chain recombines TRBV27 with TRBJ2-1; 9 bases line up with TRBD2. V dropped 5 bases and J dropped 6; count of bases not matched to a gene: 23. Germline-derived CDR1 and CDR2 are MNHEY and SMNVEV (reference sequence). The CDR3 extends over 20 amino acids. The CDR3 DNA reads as TGTGCCAGCAGTCCCGGACTAGCGCCTACTTACTTCCCCGGGGGCAATGAGCAGTTCTTC. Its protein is CASSPGLAPTYFPGGNEQFF.

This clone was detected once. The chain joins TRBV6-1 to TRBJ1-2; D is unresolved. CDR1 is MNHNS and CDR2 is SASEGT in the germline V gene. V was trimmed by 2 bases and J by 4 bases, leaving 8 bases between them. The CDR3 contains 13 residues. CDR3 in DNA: TGTGCCAGCAGTGAAAAGGAAGTCTATGGCTACACCTTC. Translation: CASSEKEVYGYTF.

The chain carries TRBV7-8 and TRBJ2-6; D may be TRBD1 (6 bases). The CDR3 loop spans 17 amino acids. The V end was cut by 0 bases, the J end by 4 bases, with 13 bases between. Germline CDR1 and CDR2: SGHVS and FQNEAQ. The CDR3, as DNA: TGTGCCAGCAGCTTAGCGGGGGCGCATATGGGGGCCAACGTCCTGACTTTC. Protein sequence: CASSLAGAHMGANVLTF.

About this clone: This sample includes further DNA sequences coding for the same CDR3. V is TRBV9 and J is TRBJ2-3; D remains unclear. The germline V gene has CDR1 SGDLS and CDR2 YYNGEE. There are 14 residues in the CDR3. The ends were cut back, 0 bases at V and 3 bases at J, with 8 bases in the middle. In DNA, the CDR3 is TGTGCCAGCAGCGTAGTTGGTACAACAGATACGCAGTATTTT. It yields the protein CASSVVGTTDTQYF.

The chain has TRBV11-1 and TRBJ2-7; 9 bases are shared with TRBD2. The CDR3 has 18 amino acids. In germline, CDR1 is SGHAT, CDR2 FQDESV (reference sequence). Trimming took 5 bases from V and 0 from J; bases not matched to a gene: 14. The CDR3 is CASSQWASGKSTSYEQYF. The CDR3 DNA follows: TGTGCCAGCAGCCAGTGGGCTAGCGGGAAGAGCACCTCCTACGAGCAGTACTTC.